Listed below are T cell receptor beta chains from one sample, sequenced in a study of identical twins. TCRdb used MiXCR to reprocess the 5' RACE reads, holding one entry per CDR3 protein. The sample carries under 800,000 distinct CDR3 sequences, 21% recorded once. These sequences were also reported in another study, on T cells expressing NK-cell markers.

Sequencing was done on a sample of PBMCs. The receptors come from a young woman in good health. Each CDR3 is given without its conserved first and last residue. The order of the fields is D gene, V gene, J gene, CDR3 protein. D genes are given only for firm matches.

-	TRBV20-1	TRBJ2-5	SASPKLRVQETQY
TRBD1	TRBV7-9	TRBJ1-1	ASSPRGTVEAF
TRBD2	TRBV7-2	TRBJ2-3	ASSPEAGGPSQY
TRBD2	TRBV20-1	TRBJ2-3	SASLSRGGDTQY
TRBD2	TRBV9	TRBJ2-3	ASSFLTSGGYTDTQY
-	TRBV12-3/TRBV12-4	TRBJ1-1	ASRGPAMAEAF
-	TRBV11-2	TRBJ2-2	ASSLLVGGYSGTGELF
-	TRBV20-1	TRBJ2-7	SASPPGEQY
-	TRBV12-3/TRBV12-4	TRBJ2-3	ASSPVAEGKFVGTQY
TRBD1	TRBV20-1	TRBJ2-1	SARALQGAANEQF
-	TRBV7-9	TRBJ1-1	ASSPRRVGSTEAF